These 27 T cell receptor beta chains originate from one sample sequenced in a study of blood T cells in healthy people across ages. A second PCR, run for roughly 7 to 12 cycles, used a sample-barcoded 5' primer plus a J-beta primer mix. In TCRdb, the 5' RACE reads were re-called with MiXCR into one record per CDR3 protein. This sample has 350,000 to 450,000 distinct CDR3 sequences, with over 45% found just once. Sequencing was done on a sample of blood. The receptors were sampled from a man aged 60 to 69 in good health.

The chain employs TRBV30 and TRBJ1-2; D might be TRBD1 (6 bases). Trimming took off 1 base at V and 8 bases at J, with 14 bases between the two ends. Germline V CDR1 and CDR2: GTSNPN, SVGIG (reference sequence). The CDR3 extends over 13 amino acids. In DNA form, the CDR3 reads TGTGCCTGGAGTGAAACAGGGAAATACGGCTACACCTTC. Protein product: CAWSETGKYGYTF.

This clonotype was counted a few times. This chain links TRBV20-1 with TRBJ1-1; D possibly corresponds to TRBD1 (5 bases). Germline CDR1 DFQATT, CDR2 SNEGSKA (reference sequence). The CDR3 loop spans 15 amino acids. Trimming left V 0 bases short and J 3 bases short, with 14 bases between. The CDR3 DNA reads as TGCAGTGCTAGAGATCAGCAGGACAAGCACACTGAAGCTTTCTTT. As protein: CSARDQQDKHTEAFF.

J is TRBJ2-1 and V is TRBV6-5; the D gene is possibly TRBD2 (6 bases). V was shortened by 6 bases and J by 8 bases, with 8 bases between the two germline ends. The CDR3 runs to 11 residues. Germline V gives CDR1 MNHEY, CDR2 SVGAGI. The CDR3 sequence is CASRERDEQFF. In DNA form, the CDR3 reads TGTGCCAGCAGGGAGCGGGATGAGCAGTTCTTC.

The J gene is TRBJ2-1, the V gene TRBV20-1; D remains unclear. Per germline, CDR1 DFQATT and CDR2 SNEGSKA (reference sequence). V lost 6 bases and J lost 4, with 19 bases in between. The CDR3 contains 15 residues. The CDR3 here is CSAEKPGPGYNEQFF. CDR3 coding DNA: TGCAGTGCAGAGAAACCAGGCCCCGGATACAATGAGCAGTTCTTC.

This clonotype has just a few counts. The V call is TRBV29-1, the J call TRBJ2-5; tentative D call: TRBD2 (6 bases). V gave up 7 bases and J gave up 7 bases, with 16 bases separating them. This CDR3 is 12 amino acids long. Germline CDR1 is SQVTM and CDR2 is ANQGSEA. In DNA, the CDR3 is TGCAGCGCCGGGGGAGAGTTGGTGACCCAGTACTTC. It translates to CSAGGELVTQYF.

This clonotype has only a few counts. The gene calls are TRBV20-1 and TRBJ2-7, with 7 bases aligning to TRBD2. The germline CDR1 and CDR2 sequences are DFQATT and SNEGSKA (reference sequence). The CDR3 totals 14 residues. With 3 bases clipped from V and 3 bases from J, the junction kept 8 bases outside the gene matches. The DNA of the CDR3 is TGCAGTGCTAGTGGCGGGCTAGCGGTCTACGAGCAGTACTTC. As protein: CSASGGLAVYEQYF.

The rearrangement uses TRBV10-3 and TRBJ2-1; D is perhaps TRBD1 or TRBD2 (5 bases each). Germline V CDR1 and CDR2: ENHRY, SYGVKD. Trimming removed 5 bases at V and 8 bases at J, with 16 bases between. The CDR3 length is 14 residues. CDR3 nucleotide sequence: TGTGCCATCAGTCCGGGACCTGGGAAGGATGAGCAGTTCTTC. Its protein is CAISPGPGKDEQFF.

The V call is TRBV7-3, the J call TRBJ2-5, with 10 bases lining up with TRBD2. Germline-derived CDR1 and CDR2 are SGHTA and FQGTGA. Trimming removed 5 bases from V and 11 bases from J; junction bases left unmatched: 20. The CDR3 is 17 residues long. The chain's CDR3 is CASSRELPAGGGNEQYF. CDR3 nucleotides: TGTGCCAGCAGCCGTGAACTCCCAGCGGGAGGGGGCAATGAGCAGTACTTC.

A few counts support this clonotype. The CDR3 coding sequence is TGTGCCAGCAGACAGGGTATCGTATGGAACACTGAAGCTTTCTTT. This translates into CASRQGIVWNTEAFF. The J gene is TRBJ1-1, the V gene TRBV6-2 or TRBV6-3, with a possible D match to TRBD1 (6 bases). The germline CDR1 and CDR2 sequences are MNHEY and SVGEGT. The CDR3 extends over 15 amino acids. With 6 bases removed from V and 1 base from J, the gap between germline ends came to 15 bases.

The chain joins TRBV3-1 to TRBJ2-7; D is uncertain. The CDR3 runs 15 residues. Trimming left V 0 bases short and J 0 bases short, with 9 bases between. Germline CDR1 and CDR2: LGHDT and YNNKEL (reference sequence). CDR3 loop: CASSQELLSSYEQYF. In nucleotides, the CDR3 is TGTGCCAGCAGCCAAGAATTACTGAGCTCCTACGAGCAGTACTTC.

The chain uses TRBV5-1 and TRBJ2-1; 8 bases line up with TRBD2. This CDR3 is built from 14 residues. CDR1 SGHRS and CDR2 YFSETQ come from the germline V gene. V trimming: 4 bases; J trimming: 8 bases; junction bases outside the gene matches: 8. CDR3 DNA sequence: TGCGCCAGCAGCCCTAGCGGGCCACCGGATGAGCAGTTCTTC. Translating gives CASSPSGPPDEQFF.

This clonotype was detected only once. This sequence joins TRBV29-1 and TRBJ2-3, with 7 bases fitting TRBD1. V trimming: 6 bases; J trimming: 2 bases; junction bases outside the gene matches: 8. The CDR3 is 14 amino acids. The V gene's germline CDR1 is SQVTM and CDR2 ANQGSEA. In DNA form, the CDR3 reads TGCAGCGTCGGCCGGGACAGAAACACAGATACGCAGTATTTT. Protein product: CSVGRDRNTDTQYF.

This clonotype was observed a handful of times. V and J are TRBV4-2 and TRBJ2-3; 8 bases line up with TRBD2. The J segment lost 3 bases and the V segment lost 5 bases, leaving 4 bases of the junction unmatched. Germline V CDR1 and CDR2: LGHNA, YNFKEQ. The CDR3 has 14 amino acids. This chain's CDR3 is CASSSKRGTDTQYF. The CDR3 nucleotides read TGTGCCAGCAGCTCCAAGCGGGGGACAGATACGCAGTATTTT.

The CDR3 protein is CASSQADTNEQFF. The CDR3 DNA follows: TGTGCCAGCAGCCAAGCTGACACCAATGAGCAGTTCTTC. The chain employs TRBV14 and TRBJ2-1; D is uncertain. The V and J ends lost 1 base and 6 bases respectively, with 7 bases between them. This CDR3 has 13 amino acids. Looked up from germline, CDR1 is SGHDN and CDR2 is FVKESK.

This clonotype was seen only once. The rearrangement uses TRBV18 and TRBJ1-5; weak D call: TRBD1 (5 bases). The germline V gene has CDR1 KGHSH and CDR2 LQKENI. This CDR3 is 15 amino acids long. Between the trimmed V and J ends, which lost 2 bases and 1 base, there was a span of 9 bases. The CDR3 region has the DNA TGTGCCAGCTCACCAAGTCAGGGAAGCAATCAGCCCCAGCATTTT. The encoded protein is CASSPSQGSNQPQHF.

The rearrangement joins TRBV6-1 to TRBJ2-3; unclear D gene. Looked up from germline, CDR1 is MNHNS and CDR2 is SASEGT. The CDR3 is made up of 14 amino acids. The ends were cut back, 0 bases at V and 7 bases at J, with 11 bases in the middle. The CDR3 protein is CASSEALRVNTQYF. CDR3 sequence (DNA): TGTGCCAGCAGTGAAGCGCTTCGGGTAAATACGCAGTATTTT.

The rearrangement links TRBV10-3 to TRBJ2-7; no reliable D call. Deletions cut 4 bases from V and 0 bases from J, with 10 bases between. CDR1 is ENHRY and CDR2 is SYGVKD in the germline V gene. The CDR3 consists of 14 residues. The CDR3 loop is CAISGTLSSYEQYF. The CDR3 region has the DNA TGTGCCATCAGTGGGACCCTTAGCTCCTACGAGCAGTACTTC.

V usage is TRBV29-1 and J usage is TRBJ1-3; D not certain. CDR3 length equals 13 residues. CDR1 is SQVTM and CDR2 is ANQGSEA in the germline V gene. Trimming stripped 6 bases from V and 3 bases from J, with 12 bases between. The CDR3 bases are TGCAGCGTCGGAGGGAGTAGTGGAAACACCATATATTTT. It translates to CSVGGSSGNTIYF.

The rearrangement joins TRBV10-2 to TRBJ2-7; 9 bases map to TRBD1. The germline gives CDR1 WSHSY, CDR2 SAAADI. The CDR3 runs 15 residues. V lost 2 bases, J lost 3 bases, and 5 bases stayed unmatched. DNA of the CDR3: TGCGCCAGCAGTGAGGGGACAGGGTTCGACTACGAGCAGTACTTC. It specifies CASSEGTGFDYEQYF.

This clonotype was seen only a few times. CDR3 loop: CASSLNGLPGYF. The DNA for the CDR3 is TGTGCCAGCAGCTTAAATGGGCTCCCGGGGTATTTT. The V call is TRBV7-2, the J call TRBJ2-3; D not certain. V lost 2 bases and J 14 bases, leaving 14 bases between the germline ends. This CDR3 contains 12 residues. Germline V gene sequence: CDR1 SGHTA, CDR2 FQGNSA.

This chain links TRBV27 with TRBJ1-1; perhaps TRBD1 as D (5 bases). Trimming left V 5 bases short and J 4 bases short, with 17 bases between. Per germline, CDR1 MNHEY and CDR2 SMNVEV (reference sequence). This CDR3 comprises 15 residues. The CDR3 sequence: CASSPPPMGVTEAFF. Written as DNA, the CDR3 is TGTGCCAGCAGTCCACCACCGATGGGGGTCACTGAAGCTTTCTTT.

This clonotype has a handful of counts. This chain connects TRBV7-2 to TRBJ2-3, with a tentative D call TRBD2 (6 bases). The V and J ends lost 0 bases and 2 bases respectively, with 9 bases between them. The CDR3 is made up of 15 amino acids. Germline CDR1 reads SGHTA; CDR2 reads FQGNSA. CDR3 bases: TGTGCCAGCAGCTTAGCGGCGGGGCCCACAGATACGCAGTATTTT. Protein: CASSLAAGPTDTQYF.

V usage is TRBV20-1 and J usage is TRBJ2-7; 9 positions agree with TRBD2. The J segment lost 3 bases and the V segment lost 1 base, leaving 1 base of the junction unmatched. This CDR3 is built from 13 residues. Germline CDR1 and CDR2: DFQATT and SNEGSKA (reference sequence). The CDR3 DNA reads TGCAGTGCTAGAGGACTAGCGGACTACGAGCAGTACTTC. Residues: CSARGLADYEQYF.

The rearrangement uses TRBV9 and TRBJ1-4; 11 bases are shared with TRBD1. V was clipped by 0 bases and J by 8 bases; unmatched bases: 9. Per germline, CDR1 SGDLS and CDR2 YYNGEE. CDR3 length equals 17 residues. DNA for the CDR3: TGTGCCAGCAGCGTAGGTAGCGGACAGGGGGCAACGGAAAAACTGTTTTTT. Protein sequence: CASSVGSGQGATEKLFF.

This clonotype has just a few counts. The chain couples TRBV5-1 to TRBJ2-7, with TRBD2 matching over 9 bases. CDR1 and CDR2 (germline): SGHRS, YFSETQ. Trimming removed 1 base from V and 2 bases from J; junction bases left unmatched: 4. The CDR3 totals 15 residues. CDR3 in amino acids: CASSLLASGAYEQYF. The CDR3 coding sequence is TGCGCCAGCAGCTTGTTGGCTAGCGGGGCCTACGAGCAGTACTTC.

This clonotype was counted a single time. In DNA, the CDR3 is TGTGCCAGCAGTTTCCCCGGGGGACAGGGCTACGAGCAGTACTTC. Translated: CASSFPGGQGYEQYF. The chain uses TRBV28 and TRBJ2-7; 9 bases are shared with TRBD1. Per the germline V gene, CDR1 is MDHEN and CDR2 is SYDVKM. V gave up 3 bases and J gave up 3 bases; unmatched junction bases: 6. The CDR3 has 15 residues.

J is TRBJ1-1 and V is TRBV6-2 or TRBV6-3; D is perhaps TRBD1 (5 bases). V shed 3 bases and J shed 3 bases, with 14 bases lying between them. The CDR3 loop spans 15 amino acids. In germline, CDR1 is MNHEY, CDR2 SVGEGT. The CDR3 sequence is CASSYGGIGDTEAFF. The CDR3 DNA reads as TGTGCCAGCAGTTATGGGGGAATTGGGGACACTGAAGCTTTCTTT.